This T cell receptor beta chain was recovered during a study of lymphopenia after photon versus proton radiotherapy. Study-wide findings and caveats: After lymphocyte nadir, photon-treated repertoires showed oligoclonal expansion, especially CD8+ Temra. Under photons, naive T cells and diversity fell while effector/memory populations rose. Only patients who died were analyzed for survival; proton advantage is unproven. In patients who died, overall survival fell as post-nadir TCR diversity dropped more.

The table came from immunoSEQ multiplex PCR; TCRdb's copy has only in-frame clones and leaves some out. Of 50,000 to 60,000 clones listed, roughly 90% are singletons. This clone was seen just once. Its antigen remains unidentified. The germline CDR1 and CDR2 sequences are LNHDA and SQIVND (reference sequence). The length of the CDR3 is 12 residues. The J segment lost 4 bases and the V segment lost 7 bases, leaving 1 base of the junction unmatched. The source is a woman between 40 and 55 years old with cholangiocarcinoma. The rearrangement joins TRBV19 to TRBJ2-1, with TRBD2 identical over 7 bases. The sequencing here drew on peripheral blood, taken from a patient treated with photon-based radiotherapy. The CDR3 region has the DNA TGTGCCAGTACAGCGGGGTACAATGAGCAGTTCTTC. Translating it yields CASTAGYNEQFF.